The 28 T cell receptor beta chains below all came from one sample that was sequenced in a study of shared clonotypes between healthy human individuals. The method was immunoSEQ multiplex PCR; TCRdb's version includes in-frame clones alone and lacks a portion of them. The sample comprises around 700,000 clones, around 72% of which are singletons, and around 1.8% rests with the top ten. The sample comprised memory CD4+ T cells sorted from blood. Stated subset: CD45RA-negative fraction. The receptors were sampled from a woman younger than 45 in good health.

A few counts support this clone. The gene calls are TRBV11-3 and TRBJ2-4, with D perhaps matching TRBD1 or TRBD2 (5 bases each). This CDR3 has 17 residues. V was pared by 1 base and J by 1 base, with 14 bases between. Germline V CDR1 and CDR2: SGHNT, YENEEA. DNA of the CDR3: TGTGCCAGCAGCTTAGGGGGGAGTTCTGGTGCCAAAAACATTCAGTACTTC. Its translation is CASSLGGSSGAKNIQYF.

As for this clone: This CDR3 is also generated by other DNA sequences in the sample. The V and J genes are TRBV7-2 and TRBJ1-5; perhaps TRBD1 as D (5 bases). V was clipped by 2 bases and J by 7 bases, with 6 bases between them. The length of the CDR3 is 12 residues. Germline CDR1 reads SGHTA; CDR2 reads FQGNSA. The chain's CDR3 is CASSLRGQPQHF. CDR3 nucleotides: TGTGCCAGCAGCTTACGGGGCCAGCCCCAGCATTTT.

This rearrangement joins TRBV7-9 to TRBJ1-2; TRBD1 agrees at 10 bases. Germline V lookup: CDR1 SEHNR, CDR2 FQNEAQ (reference sequence). CDR3 length: 19 residues. Trimming removed 5 bases from V and 6 bases from J; junction bases left unmatched: 21. This CDR3 reads CASSSLRDRGLGMADGYTF. CDR3 in DNA: TGTGCCAGCAGCAGCCTCCGGGACAGGGGCCTGGGGATGGCGGATGGCTACACCTTC.

This chain uses TRBV18 with TRBJ2-7, with 8 bases that match TRBD1. With 3 bases clipped from V and 7 bases from J, the junction kept 11 bases outside the gene matches. This CDR3 has 15 residues. Per germline, CDR1 KGHSH and CDR2 LQKENI. In nucleotides, the CDR3 is TGTGCCAGCTCACCGCAACAGGGGGATTACGAGGAGCAGTACTTC. It encodes CASSPQQGDYEEQYF.

Comment on this clone: A read error may produce the germline difference seen at one junction end. This chain links TRBV25-1 with TRBJ2-5; D ambiguous. Germline CDR1 and CDR2: MGHDK and SYGVNS. CDR3 size: 11 residues. The DNA of the CDR3 is TGTGCCAGCAGTGATCACCGGGCGGAAAACTTC. This encodes CASSDHRAENF. The full variable domain, rest sourced from reference TRBV25-1 and TRBJ2-5, is EADIYQTPRYLVIGTGKKITLECSQTMGHDKMYWYQQDPGMELHLIHYSYGVNSTEKGDLSSESTVSRIRTEHFPLTLESARPSHTSQYLCASSDHRAENFGPGTRLLVL.

The genes are TRBV4-1 and TRBJ2-7; tentatively, D is TRBD1 (5 bases). The V gene's germline CDR1 is MGHRA and CDR2 YSYEKL. V was pared by 4 bases and J by 6 bases, with 22 bases between. The CDR3 length is 16 residues. CDR3 in amino acids: CASSPAGRYRFSEQYF. DNA of the CDR3: TGCGCCAGCAGCCCAGCAGGCCGGTACAGGTTCTCCGAGCAGTACTTC.

The V call is TRBV5-1, the J call TRBJ2-2; 10 positions agree with TRBD2. The CDR3 has 15 amino acids. J lost 5 bases, V lost 0 bases, and 1 base had no gene match. CDR1 SGHRS and CDR2 YFSETQ come from the germline V gene. The CDR3 DNA reads TGCGCCAGCAGCTTGGAGACTAGCGGGACCGGGGAGCTGTTTTTT. Protein: CASSLETSGTGELFF.

The genes are TRBV7-2 and TRBJ1-1; 9 bases map to TRBD1. This CDR3 comprises 15 residues. Germline loops: CDR1 SGHTA, CDR2 FQGNSA. The trim removed 5 bases at V and 2 bases at J, leaving 6 bases unmatched. The chain's CDR3 is CASSLGQGSNTEAFF. CDR3 nucleotide sequence: TGTGCCAGCAGCCTAGGACAGGGGTCAAACACTGAAGCTTTCTTT.

This chain uses TRBV28 with TRBJ2-5, with D perhaps given as TRBD1 or TRBD2 (5 bases each). The CDR3 contains 15 residues. The germline CDR1 and CDR2 sequences are MDHEN and SYDVKM. V lost 8 bases to trimming and J lost 6 bases, with 22 bases between them. The CDR3 coding sequence is TGTGCCAGCGGACGAGGCAGGGACCCCCTCCAGACCCAGTACTTC. Protein product: CASGRGRDPLQTQYF.

This chain links TRBV19 with TRBJ2-1; 13 bases are a match to TRBD2. The V and J ends lost 6 bases and 9 bases, in that order; junction bases with no gene match: 8. Germline V gene lookup returns CDR1 LNHDA and CDR2 SQIVND (reference sequence). This CDR3 has 15 residues. The CDR3 nucleotides are TGTGCCAGTAGCCGACTAGCGGGAGGCGGTGGTGAGCAGTTCTTC. This gives the protein CASSRLAGGGGEQFF.

In nucleotides, the CDR3 is TGTGCCAGCTCACCATTGGGACTATCCCTCGCTGGGGCCAACGTCCTGACTTTC. Translation gives CASSPLGLSLAGANVLTF. The chain combines TRBV18 with TRBJ2-6; 7 nucleotides align to TRBD2. V shed 2 bases, J shed 2 bases, and the junction held 9 bases outside the gene matches. Germline V lookup: CDR1 KGHSH, CDR2 LQKENI. The CDR3 has 18 amino acids.

This clone was detected once. The rearrangement joins TRBV28 to TRBJ2-3, with 10 bases lining up with TRBD1. Per germline, CDR1 MDHEN and CDR2 SYDVKM. CDR3 length equals 16 residues. J was trimmed by 2 bases and V by 2 bases; bases with no gene match: 4. DNA of the CDR3: TGTGCCAGCAGTTTACCGGGACAGGGGTCCACAGATACGCAGTATTTT. Its translation: CASSLPGQGSTDTQYF.

The V gene is TRBV9, the J gene TRBJ1-4; D unresolved. V was clipped by 3 bases and J by 8 bases, with 20 bases between them. Germline V gene sequence: CDR1 SGDLS, CDR2 YYNGEE. This CDR3 has 16 residues. The CDR3 region has the DNA TGTGCCAGCAGCGCCTCAAACGCCGGCCGCAGGGAAAAACTGTTTTTT. This encodes CASSASNAGRREKLFF.

The CDR3 here is CSVEVQSYEQYF. As DNA, the CDR3 is TGCAGCGTTGAAGTACAGTCCTACGAGCAGTACTTC. The V gene is TRBV29-1, the J gene TRBJ2-7; no reliable D call. V lost 1 base and J lost 1, with 5 bases in between. The germline V gene encodes CDR1 SQVTM and CDR2 ANQGSEA. The CDR3 is 12 amino acids.

The genes are TRBV15 and TRBJ2-7, with a weak D call TRBD2 (5 bases). The CDR3 has 12 residues. V shed 3 bases and J shed 11 bases, with 14 bases lying between them. In germline, CDR1 is LNHNV, CDR2 YYDKDF (reference sequence). In nucleotides, the CDR3 is TGTGCCACCAGCAGGGAGGTAGGCGCGAAGTACTTC. Translation: CATSREVGAKYF.

The chain has TRBV28 and TRBJ2-3; 7 bases are shared with TRBD1. Germline assignment: CDR1 MDHEN and CDR2 SYDVKM. This CDR3 contains 15 residues. V lost 6 bases, J lost 1 base, and 7 bases stayed unmatched. The CDR3 nucleotides read TGTGCCAGCAGAGTACTAGGGGGCCGCACAGATACGCAGTATTTT. The encoded protein is CASRVLGGRTDTQYF.

The chain carries TRBV11-3 and TRBJ2-7, with D unresolved. The length of the CDR3 is 14 residues. The V end was cut by 1 base, the J end by 6 bases, with 13 bases between. The germline gives CDR1 SGHNT, CDR2 YENEEA. CDR3 sequence: CASSLAADWGEQYF. CDR3 coding DNA: TGTGCCAGCAGCTTAGCGGCAGACTGGGGCGAGCAGTACTTC.

The chain links TRBV20-1 to TRBJ1-6; D is unclear. The CDR3 is 10 amino acids. Trimming stripped 6 bases from V and 15 bases from J, with 12 bases between. CDR1 is DFQATT and CDR2 is SNEGSKA in the germline V gene (reference sequence). The chain's CDR3 is CSAAGEDLHF. CDR3 nucleotide sequence: TGCAGTGCCGCGGGTGAGGACCTCCACTTT.

Notes on this clone: In the same sample, other DNA sequences code for this CDR3. The chain uses TRBV5-1 and TRBJ2-3, with 9 bases fitting TRBD1. With 4 bases clipped from V and 0 bases from J, the junction kept 6 bases outside the gene matches. The CDR3 totals 16 residues. Germline assignment: CDR1 SGHRS and CDR2 YFSETQ. This chain's CDR3 is CASSVGQGPSTDTQYF. CDR3 bases: TGCGCCAGCAGCGTAGGACAGGGGCCGAGCACAGATACGCAGTATTTT.

The rearrangement joins TRBV2 to TRBJ2-5; D not certain. V dropped 5 bases and J dropped 5 bases, with 9 bases sitting between them. Germline CDR1 SNHLY, CDR2 FYNNEI. This CDR3 spans 12 amino acids. Here the CDR3 reads CASSKTAETQYF. DNA for the CDR3: TGTGCCAGCAGTAAGACCGCCGAGACCCAGTACTTC.

The V call is TRBV5-4, the J call TRBJ2-1; 8 nucleotides align to TRBD2. The CDR3 is made up of 18 amino acids. J lost 5 bases, V lost 1 base, and 14 bases had no gene match. Germline V gene sequence: CDR1 SGHNT, CDR2 YYREEE (reference sequence). CDR3 DNA: TGTGCCAGCAGCTTGTCTCCCTGGACTAGCCAGACCAACAATGAGCAGTTCTTC. Translating gives CASSLSPWTSQTNNEQFF.

This clone was counted a few times. The same CDR3 is also encoded by other DNA sequences in this sample. The genes are TRBV5-1 and TRBJ2-7, with a tentative D call TRBD1 (6 bases). V shed 5 bases and J shed 6 bases, with 12 bases lying between them. The length of the CDR3 is 12 residues. Germline V gene data show CDR1 as SGHRS and CDR2 as YFSETQ. The CDR3 loop is CASRPQGSEQYF. DNA for the CDR3: TGCGCCAGCAGACCACAGGGAAGCGAGCAGTACTTC.

The rearrangement uses TRBV5-1 and TRBJ1-2, with D unclear. This CDR3 has 13 residues. Between the trimmed V and J ends, which lost 1 base and 6 bases, there was a span of 10 bases. CDR1 and CDR2 from the germline V gene are SGHRS and YFSETQ. The CDR3 loop is CASSLNGVDGYTF. As DNA, the CDR3 is TGCGCCAGCAGCTTGAATGGGGTCGATGGCTACACCTTC.

Here the CDR3 reads CASSFSLAVSTDTQYF. The CDR3 DNA sequence: TGTGCCAGCAGTTTTTCCCTAGCGGTTAGCACAGATACGCAGTATTTT. This chain uses TRBV28 with TRBJ2-3, with 7 bases lining up with TRBD2. With 3 bases clipped from V and 0 bases from J, the junction kept 6 bases outside the gene matches. The germline CDR1 and CDR2 sequences are MDHEN and SYDVKM. This CDR3 comprises 16 residues.

The chain is built from TRBV28 and TRBJ2-7; TRBD1 matches at 8 bases. Trimming removed 5 bases from V and 2 bases from J; junction bases left unmatched: 8. The CDR3 totals 15 residues. Germline CDR1 is MDHEN and CDR2 is SYDVKM. CDR3 in DNA: TGTGCCAGCAGTCCAACCGGGACAGGTACCTACGAGCAGTACTTC. It encodes CASSPTGTGTYEQYF.

The CDR3 spells CASSPHPGALTATNEKLFF. The DNA of the CDR3 is TGTGCCAGCAGCCCTCACCCAGGGGCCTTAACTGCAACTAATGAAAAACTGTTTTTT. V gene TRBV11-2 combines with J gene TRBJ1-4; possibly TRBD1 for D (6 bases). The germline gives CDR1 SGHAT, CDR2 FQNNGV. The CDR3 spans 19 residues. Trimming stripped 5 bases from V and 0 bases from J, with 22 bases between.

A few counts support this clone. The rearrangement joins TRBV5-6 to TRBJ2-7; 8 bases map to TRBD1. V shed 4 bases and J 5 bases; nucleotides not matched to a gene: 11. The CDR3 totals 15 residues. The germline V gene has CDR1 SGHDT and CDR2 YYEEEE. Here the CDR3 reads CASSALDREVNEQYF. The CDR3 DNA sequence: TGTGCCAGCAGCGCACTGGACAGGGAAGTAAACGAGCAGTACTTC.

The V gene is TRBV5-5, the J gene TRBJ2-7; D possibly matches TRBD1 or TRBD2 (5 bases each). The CDR3 covers 14 residues. Per the germline V gene, CDR1 is SGHKS and CDR2 is YYEKEE (reference sequence). V was shortened by 5 bases and J by 3 bases, with 15 bases between the two germline ends. The CDR3 nucleotides read TGTGCCAGCAGTTACCTGGGACCCAACTACGAGCAGTACTTC. Translating it yields CASSYLGPNYEQYF.